This TCR beta chain was obtained from a study of patients and donors after allogeneic stem cell transplantation. TCRdb fed the RT-PCR reads into MiXCR, producing one record per CDR3 protein. The sample records fewer than 500,000 distinct CDR3 sequences, roughly 17% being singletons. The CDR3 sequence is 13 residues long. Germline CDR1 and CDR2: DFQATT and SNEGSKA (reference sequence). With 3 bases clipped from V and 2 bases from J, the junction kept 4 bases outside the gene matches. Sequenced material: blood, either unsorted or a sorted T cell fraction (not recorded which). The genes are TRBV20-1 and TRBJ2-7; 7 bases are shared with TRBD1. This clonotype originated in a human donor who was either an allogeneic HSCT recipient or a stem cell or donor lymphocyte infusion donor (not recorded which). It is not recorded whose cells these are; they may come from a transplant donor. Here the CDR3 reads CSASGTVPYEQYF. Written as DNA, the CDR3 is TGCAGTGCTAGCGGGACAGTACCCTACGAGCAGTACTTC.